Listed here is a single T cell receptor (beta chain). Unmatched junction bases numbered 7, after V lost 6 bases and J lost 2 bases. There are 15 residues in the CDR3. CDR1 is MDHEN, CDR2 SYDVKM, per germline. These data are taken from a study of tumor-infiltrating lymphocytes in primary liver carcinoma. Whole-study context: Per sample, productive TCRbeta reads numbered roughly 3.5 to 8 million, similar across tissue types.

TCR beta cDNA was reverse-transcribed from roughly 0.45 ug of total RNA. The reaction used a constant-region primer and ProtoScript II reverse transcriptase. ARM-PCR, slightly modified, supplied the TCR beta libraries through three nested multiplex PCR rounds. In the first two PCR rounds, TRBV1-TRBV30 forward primers were paired with a C-beta reverse primer, and each round lasted roughly 9 cycles. TCRdb reanalysed the multiplex PCR reads using MiXCR and keeps one entry per CDR3 protein. The sample lists some 43,000 distinct CDR3 sequences, less than 75% occurring once. Each 20-30 mg portion of unsorted bulk tissue served as the source for co-extraction of RNA and DNA.

This TCR was recovered from a man aged 40-50 years with primary liver carcinoma and hepatitis B virus infection. The material sequenced was liver tumor tissue from sampling region 5. Subset defined: tumor region T5, tumor centre. The chain employs TRBV28 and TRBJ2-5, with TRBD2 identical over 9 bases. The CDR3 DNA reads TGTGCCAGCAGCCGACTAGCGGAATATCAAGAGACCCAGTACTTC. It is translated as CASSRLAEYQETQYF.